Below, 18 T cell receptor beta chains from the same sample are listed, as sequenced in a study of shared clonotypes between healthy human individuals. Clones were read by immunoSEQ multiplex PCR, and TCRdb kept only the in-frame ones, dropping some. Among nearly 1 million clones listed, approximately 80% were seen once. Sequenced: memory CD4+ T cells sorted from blood. Described subset: CD45RA-negative fraction. All receptors come from a man aged 18 to 30 in good health.

This chain connects TRBV28 to TRBJ2-7, with D possibly being TRBD1 (6 bases). This CDR3 contains 13 residues. V was cut by 6 bases and J by 5 bases, with 14 bases left in between. CDR1 and CDR2 from the germline V gene are MDHEN and SYDVKM. The CDR3 sequence is CASREQGPDEQYF. The CDR3 coding sequence is TGTGCCAGCAGAGAACAGGGTCCCGACGAGCAGTACTTC.

J is TRBJ2-7 and V is TRBV7-2; TRBD2 aligns across 12 bases. Germline trimming cut 5 bases from V and 7 bases from J; bases unmatched to any gene: 9. Germline V gives CDR1 SGHTA, CDR2 FQGNSA. The CDR3 covers 15 residues. The CDR3 nucleotides are TGTGCCAGCAGCCGACTAGCGGGAGTCCCGGGGGAGCAGTACTTC. Its protein is CASSRLAGVPGEQYF.

This clone was seen only once. V usage is TRBV11-2 and J usage is TRBJ1-3, with D unclear. Germline CDR1 reads SGHAT; CDR2 reads FQNNGV. Trimming left V 6 bases short and J 3 bases short, with 6 bases between. The CDR3 has 12 residues. DNA of the CDR3: TGTGCCAGCAGTGACGGTGGAAACACCATATATTTT. It translates to CASSDGGNTIYF.

The chain carries TRBV10-2 and TRBJ1-1; 8 nucleotides match TRBD1. The ends lost 6 bases at V and 9 bases at J; junction bases unmatched: 6. This CDR3 spans 12 amino acids. The germline V gene encodes CDR1 WSHSY and CDR2 SAAADI. This chain's CDR3 is CASSPGQGKAFF. The CDR3 DNA follows: TGCGCCAGCAGCCCAGGACAGGGAAAAGCTTTCTTT.

This clone was found a few times. The V and J genes are TRBV2 and TRBJ2-3; no clear D. This CDR3 spans 16 amino acids. The germline gives CDR1 SNHLY, CDR2 FYNNEI. V gave up 2 bases and J gave up 8 bases, with 20 bases separating them. In DNA, the CDR3 is TGTGCCAGCAGTGAATTGGAAGGGCTAATTACGATTACGCAGTATTTT. Its translation: CASSELEGLITITQYF.

V gene TRBV21-1 combines with J gene TRBJ2-7; the table calls TRBD2, which could not be checked here. TRBV21-1 has pseudogene status. The CDR3 consists of 16 residues. CDR3 DNA sequence: TGTGCCCAGCTGCGACGCGGATCCTCCTTCTCCTACGAGCAGTACTTC. Its protein product is CAQLRRGSSFSYEQYF.

A word on this clone: The sample has other DNA sequences that encode this CDR3 too. The V call is TRBV10-2, the J call TRBJ1-2; D gene ambiguous. This CDR3 has 12 residues. Trimming cost V 3 bases and J 0 bases, with 2 bases left between them. Germline V gene lookup returns CDR1 WSHSY and CDR2 SAAADI. The DNA of the CDR3 is TGCGCCAGCAGTGACTCTAACTATGGCTACACCTTC. It specifies CASSDSNYGYTF.

Concerning this clone: A far larger clone differs by one base, so this is likely a read error. Additional DNA sequences in this sample encode the identical CDR3. J is TRBJ2-5 and V is TRBV7-2, with D tentatively TRBD2 (6 bases). Germline V lookup: CDR1 SGHTA, CDR2 FQGNSA. CDR3 length equals 15 residues. V lost 5 bases and J lost 5, with 18 bases in between. The DNA of the CDR3 is TGTGCCAGCAGCGCGGGGCTCCCTGGGGGGGAGACCCAGTACTTC. Protein product: CASSAGLPGGETQYF.

The V call is TRBV28, the J call TRBJ2-3; D is unclear. Germline loops: CDR1 MDHEN, CDR2 SYDVKM. V was pared by 1 base and J by 1 base, with 6 bases between. The CDR3 is made up of 14 amino acids. DNA for the CDR3: TGTGCCAGCAGTTTATCCGATGGCACAGATACGCAGTATTTT. Its translation: CASSLSDGTDTQYF.

A single count supports this clone. The J gene is TRBJ1-1, the V gene TRBV7-2; 8 bases fit TRBD1. The CDR3 has 14 residues. Germline V lookup: CDR1 SGHTA, CDR2 FQGNSA. V lost 5 bases to trimming and J lost 7 bases; unmatched junction nucleotides: 9. In nucleotides, the CDR3 is TGTGCCAGCAGCACCGTAGGGGGGACAGGTGAAGCTTTCTTT. It translates to CASSTVGGTGEAFF.

The chain carries TRBV10-3 and TRBJ2-3, with D perhaps TRBD1 (5 bases). Trimming left V 10 bases short and J 6 bases short, with 14 bases between. Germline V gene data show CDR1 as ENHRY and CDR2 as SYGVKD. The CDR3 totals 12 residues. CDR3 in amino acids: CATRLGADTQYF. In nucleotides, the CDR3 is TGTGCCACACGCCTAGGGGCCGATACGCAGTATTTT.

This clone was detected only a few times. V gene TRBV12-5 combines with J gene TRBJ2-2, with D maybe TRBD2 (5 bases). V lost 9 bases to trimming and J lost 3 bases, with 17 bases between them. CDR1 is LGHNT, CDR2 FRNRAP, per germline. The length of the CDR3 is 15 residues. The CDR3 here is CASSITRAYTGELFF. The CDR3 DNA is TGTGCTAGCAGTATAACTAGGGCTTACACCGGGGAGCTGTTTTTT.

As DNA, the CDR3 is TGTGCCAGCAGTTACTCTATTATTAATTCACCCCTCCACTTT. Encoded protein: CASSYSIINSPLHF. This chain joins TRBV6-5 and TRBJ1-6, with D hard to call. The V gene lost 0 bases and the J gene lost 6 bases, with 6 bases spanning the gap. This CDR3 is built from 14 residues. CDR1 MNHEY and CDR2 SVGAGI come from the germline V gene.

The genes are TRBV7-2 and TRBJ2-5; the D call may be TRBD1 or TRBD2 (5 bases each). In germline, CDR1 is SGHTA, CDR2 FQGNSA. V was cut by 4 bases and J by 5 bases, with 11 bases left in between. This CDR3 has 13 residues. The CDR3 loop reads CASSSGPSETQYF. CDR3 DNA: TGTGCCAGCAGCTCGGGACCGTCCGAGACCCAGTACTTC. Using reference TRBV7-2 and TRBJ2-5 for the parts outside the CDR3, the full variable domain is GAGVSQSPSNKVTEKGKDVELRCDPISGHTALYWYRQSLGQGLEFLIYFQGNSAPDKSGLPSDRFSAERTGGSVSTLTIQRTQQEDSAVYLCASSSGPSETQYFGPGTRLLVL.

As concerns this clone: Other DNA sequences in this specimen translate into the identical CDR3. V is TRBV6-1 and J is TRBJ1-3, with TRBD1 identical over 7 bases. V dropped 3 bases and J dropped 4; count of bases not matched to a gene: 6. Germline V CDR1 and CDR2: MNHNS, SASEGT. The CDR3 length is 15 residues. CDR3 DNA sequence: TGTGCCAGCAGTGAGGAGGGGGCAAGGGGAAACACCATATATTTT. Its translation: CASSEEGARGNTIYF.

The chain links TRBV6-1 to TRBJ1-1; possible D gene TRBD1, 5 bases. V shed 7 bases and J shed 1 base, with 10 bases lying between them. The germline gives CDR1 MNHNS, CDR2 SASEGT. CDR3 length: 13 amino acids. The chain's CDR3 is CASMWGRNTEAFF. CDR3 DNA sequence: TGTGCCAGCATGTGGGGACGGAACACTGAAGCTTTCTTT.

V is TRBV7-2 and J is TRBJ2-7, with 12 positions matching TRBD1. Trimming removed 5 bases from V and 5 bases from J; junction bases left unmatched: 7. The germline gives CDR1 SGHTA, CDR2 FQGNSA. This CDR3 spans 15 amino acids. DNA for the CDR3: TGTGCCAGCAGCGTAAGCCGGGACAGGGGGCACGAGCAGTACTTC. Translation: CASSVSRDRGHEQYF.

J is TRBJ2-3 and V is TRBV7-6; 7 bases line up with TRBD2. V was pared by 8 bases and J by 3 bases, with 8 bases of the junction left unmatched. The CDR3 spans 14 residues. Germline V gene lookup returns CDR1 SGHVS and CDR2 FNYEAQ. CDR3 nucleotides: TGTGCCAGCGGACCTGGGGGGGGGACAGATACGCAGTATTTT. It specifies CASGPGGGTDTQYF.